The 3 T cell receptor beta chains listed next were all sequenced from one sample in a study of CD8+ T cells in alopecia areata. Sequencing used cDNA as its template, made by extracting RNA and reverse transcribing it. Clones were read by immunoSEQ multiplex PCR, and TCRdb kept only the in-frame ones, dropping some. Of some 180,000 clones in the sample, 40% to 65% were seen once. Indicated treatment: oral pan-JAK inhibitor, 5-10 mg twice daily. This sample comprised CD8+ T cells sorted from blood, obtained at week 24, from a patient treated with tofacitinib. These receptor sequences come from a human donor with alopecia areata.

The chain carries TRBV6-6 and TRBJ1-1; D gene unclear. The CDR3 has 12 residues. The ends were cut back, 9 bases at V and 1 base at J, with 9 bases in the middle. CDR1 is MNHNY and CDR2 is SVGAGI in the germline V gene (reference sequence). CDR3 amino acids: CASTPTNTEAFF. CDR3 nucleotide sequence: TGTGCCAGTACCCCCACGAACACTGAAGCTTTCTTT.

The chain is built from TRBV2 and TRBJ2-3; the D gene is possibly TRBD1 (7 bases). This CDR3 spans 15 amino acids. Trimming pared 7 bases from V and 3 bases from J, leaving 17 bases between. Germline loops: CDR1 SNHLY, CDR2 FYNNEI. Here the CDR3 DNA reads TGTGCCAGCAAACGCGGCGGGACAGCAACAGATACGCAGTATTTT. This gives the protein CASKRGGTATDTQYF.

This clone occurred a few times. The chain couples TRBV30 to TRBJ1-2, with D possibly matching TRBD1 (5 bases). The CDR3 is 15 residues long. V was trimmed by 0 bases and J by 7 bases, leaving 18 bases between them. Germline-derived CDR1 and CDR2 are GTSNPN and SVGIG (reference sequence). CDR3 protein: CAWSVRTGGLFGYTF. The CDR3 DNA is TGTGCCTGGAGTGTTCGAACAGGAGGGTTGTTTGGCTACACCTTC.